The 5 T cell receptor beta chains in this list originate from one sample, sequenced in a study of breast tumors, draining lymph nodes, adjacent tissues. TCRdb re-called the multiplex PCR reads through MiXCR, storing one row per CDR3 protein. This table holds about 230,000 distinct CDR3 sequences, less than 40% found once. Samples came from axillary lymph nodes draining the breast cancer. What was sequenced was axillary lymph node tissue. The receptors derive from a female donor with breast cancer. Some clones in this sample may be carry-over from other donors' samples.

This clonotype was counted at least ten times. The chain joins TRBV5-8 to TRBJ1-5, with D possibly matching TRBD1 (5 bases). Trimming cost V 4 bases and J 6 bases, with 11 bases left between them. The CDR3 consists of 13 residues. Per the germline V gene, CDR1 is SGHTS and CDR2 is YDEGEE. The DNA for the CDR3 is TGTGCCAGCAGCCTGGACAAAGGTCAGCCCCAGCATTTT. Its protein product is CASSLDKGQPQHF.

V usage is TRBV7-3 and J usage is TRBJ2-3; TRBD2 matches 8 bases. Trimming removed 4 bases from V and 8 bases from J; junction bases left unmatched: 11. There are 15 residues in the CDR3. Germline CDR1 reads SGHTA; CDR2 reads FQGTGA. The CDR3 protein is CASSSPAGEAGTQYF. DNA for the CDR3: TGTGCCAGCAGCTCTCCAGCGGGAGAGGCGGGTACGCAGTATTTT.

The sample holds many counts of this clonotype. V is TRBV5-1 and J is TRBJ2-3; 9 nucleotides agree with TRBD2. This CDR3 contains 15 residues. Germline CDR1 reads SGHRS; CDR2 reads YFSETQ. Unmatched junction bases numbered 10, after V lost 5 bases and J lost 6 bases. Here the CDR3 reads CASSSLAGPRDTQYF. CDR3 nucleotide sequence: TGCGCCAGCAGTAGCCTAGCGGGACCACGGGATACGCAGTATTTT.

With respect to this clonotype: This clone may be a read error of a much larger clone one base away. V usage is TRBV6-1 and J usage is TRBJ2-3; possible D gene TRBD2, 6 bases. This CDR3 has 12 residues. The V gene's germline CDR1 is MNHNS and CDR2 SASEGT. V lost 5 bases, J lost 8 bases, and 11 bases lay in between. The CDR3 nucleotides are TGTGCCAGCAGTCCGGGGGTGGGTACGCAGTATTTT. This codes for CASSPGVGTQYF.

This clonotype came up many times. The genes are TRBV15 and TRBJ2-5, with 7 bases that match TRBD2. Germline values: CDR1 LNHNV, CDR2 YYDKDF (reference sequence). The trim removed 0 bases at V and 4 bases at J, leaving 5 bases unmatched. The CDR3 has 15 residues. The CDR3 DNA reads TGTGCCACCAGCAGAGATGCGGGAGCGGGAGAGACCCAGTACTTC. It codes for CATSRDAGAGETQYF.